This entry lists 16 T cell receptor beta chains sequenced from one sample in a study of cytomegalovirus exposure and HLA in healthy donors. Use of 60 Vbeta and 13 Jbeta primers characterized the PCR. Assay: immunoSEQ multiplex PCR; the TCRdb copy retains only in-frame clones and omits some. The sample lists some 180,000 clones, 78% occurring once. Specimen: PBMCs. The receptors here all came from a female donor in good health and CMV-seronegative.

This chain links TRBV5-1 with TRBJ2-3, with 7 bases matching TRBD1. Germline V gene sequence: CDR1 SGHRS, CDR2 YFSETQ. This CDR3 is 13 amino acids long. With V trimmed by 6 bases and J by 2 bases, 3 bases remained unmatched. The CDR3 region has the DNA TGCGCCAGCAATGACAGGGACACAGATACGCAGTATTTT. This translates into CASNDRDTDTQYF.

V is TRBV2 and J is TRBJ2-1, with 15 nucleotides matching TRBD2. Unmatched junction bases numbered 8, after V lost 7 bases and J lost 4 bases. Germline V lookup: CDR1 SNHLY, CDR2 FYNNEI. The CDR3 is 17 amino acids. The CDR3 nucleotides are TGTGCCAGCATCACCGGGACTAGCGGGAGGTTTTACAATGAGCAGTTCTTC. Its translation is CASITGTSGRFYNEQFF.

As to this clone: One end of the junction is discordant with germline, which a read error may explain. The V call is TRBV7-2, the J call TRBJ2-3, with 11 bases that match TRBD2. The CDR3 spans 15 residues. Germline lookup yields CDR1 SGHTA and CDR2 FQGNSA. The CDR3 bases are TGTGCCAGCAGTTTAGCGGGGGGGCGCACAGATACGCAGTATTTT. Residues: CASSLAGGRTDTQYF.

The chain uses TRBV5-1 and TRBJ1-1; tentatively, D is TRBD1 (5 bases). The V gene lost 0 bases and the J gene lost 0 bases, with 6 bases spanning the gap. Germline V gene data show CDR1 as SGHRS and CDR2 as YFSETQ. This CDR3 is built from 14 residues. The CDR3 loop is CASSLEGMNTEAFF. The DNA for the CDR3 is TGCGCCAGCAGCTTGGAGGGGATGAACACTGAAGCTTTCTTT. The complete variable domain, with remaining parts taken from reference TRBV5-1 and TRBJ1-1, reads KAGVTQTPRYLIKTRGQQVTLSCSPISGHRSVSWYQQTPGQGLQFLFEYFSETQRNKGNFPGRFSGRQFSNSRSEMNVSTLELGDSALYLCASSLEGMNTEAFFGQGTRLTVV.

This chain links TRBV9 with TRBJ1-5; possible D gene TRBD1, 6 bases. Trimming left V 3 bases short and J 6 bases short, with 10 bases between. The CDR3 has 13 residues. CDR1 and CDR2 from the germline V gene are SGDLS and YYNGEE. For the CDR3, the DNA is TGTGCCAGCAGCGAGGGGGGGGTTCAGCCCCAGCATTTT. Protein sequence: CASSEGGVQPQHF. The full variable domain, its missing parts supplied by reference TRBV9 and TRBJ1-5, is DSGVTQTPKHLITATGQRVTLRCSPRSGDLSVYWYQQSLDQGLQFLIQYYNGEERAKGNILERFSAQQFPDLHSELNLSSLELGDSALYFCASSEGGVQPQHFGDGTRLSIL.

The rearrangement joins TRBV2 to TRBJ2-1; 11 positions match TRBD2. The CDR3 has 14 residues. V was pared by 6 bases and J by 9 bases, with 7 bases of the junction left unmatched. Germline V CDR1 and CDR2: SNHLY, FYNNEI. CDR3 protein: CASSLLAGDGEQFF. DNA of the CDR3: TGTGCCAGCAGCCTACTAGCGGGAGACGGTGAGCAGTTCTTC.

The CDR3 DNA follows: TGTGCCAGCAGCTGGGGGACAGCGGTTGACGAGACCCAGTACTTC. This sequence encodes CASSWGTAVDETQYF. The chain couples TRBV5-6 to TRBJ2-5; 7 nucleotides match TRBD1. The CDR3 contains 15 residues. Germline loops: CDR1 SGHDT, CDR2 YYEEEE. Trimming took 3 bases from V and 5 from J; bases not matched to a gene: 10.

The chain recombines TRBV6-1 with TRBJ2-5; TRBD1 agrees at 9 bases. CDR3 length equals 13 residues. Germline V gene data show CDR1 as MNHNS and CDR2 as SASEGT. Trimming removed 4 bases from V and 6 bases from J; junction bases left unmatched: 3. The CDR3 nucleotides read TGTGCCAGCAGTGTCGACAGGGGGAAGACCCAGTACTTC. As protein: CASSVDRGKTQYF.

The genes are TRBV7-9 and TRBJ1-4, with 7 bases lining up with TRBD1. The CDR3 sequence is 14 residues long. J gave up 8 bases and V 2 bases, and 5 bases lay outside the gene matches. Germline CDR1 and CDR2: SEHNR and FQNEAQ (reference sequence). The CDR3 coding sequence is TGTGCCAGCAGCTTAATGACAGGGATCGAAAAACTGTTTTTT. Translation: CASSLMTGIEKLFF.

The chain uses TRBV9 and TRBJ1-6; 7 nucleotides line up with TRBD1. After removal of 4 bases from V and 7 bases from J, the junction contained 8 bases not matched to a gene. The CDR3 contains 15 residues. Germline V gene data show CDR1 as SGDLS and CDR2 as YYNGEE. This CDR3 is CASSPRGTENSPLHF. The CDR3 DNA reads TGTGCCAGCAGCCCAAGGGGGACAGAGAATTCACCCCTCCACTTT. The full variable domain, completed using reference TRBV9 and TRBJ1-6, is DSGVTQTPKHLITATGQRVTLRCSPRSGDLSVYWYQQSLDQGLQFLIQYYNGEERAKGNILERFSAQQFPDLHSELNLSSLELGDSALYFCASSPRGTENSPLHFGNGTRLTVT.

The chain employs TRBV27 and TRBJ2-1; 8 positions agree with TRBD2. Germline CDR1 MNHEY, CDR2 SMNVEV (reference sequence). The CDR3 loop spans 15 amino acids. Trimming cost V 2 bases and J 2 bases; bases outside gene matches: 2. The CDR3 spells CASSLEGLAYNEQFF. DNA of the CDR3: TGTGCCAGCAGTTTAGAGGGACTAGCCTACAATGAGCAGTTCTTC.

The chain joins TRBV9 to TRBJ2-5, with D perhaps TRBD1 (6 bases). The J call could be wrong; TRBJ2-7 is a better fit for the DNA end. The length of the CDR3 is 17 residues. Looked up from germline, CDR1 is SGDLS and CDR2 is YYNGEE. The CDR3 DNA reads TGTGCCAGCAGCCCTAGTTTAGGGGGAAGCAGCATCTACGAGCAGTACTTC. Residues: CASSPSLGGSSIYEQYF.

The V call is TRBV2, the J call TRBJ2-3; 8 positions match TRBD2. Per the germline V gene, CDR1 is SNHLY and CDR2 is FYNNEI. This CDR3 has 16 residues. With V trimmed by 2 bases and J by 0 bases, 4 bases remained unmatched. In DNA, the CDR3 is TGTGCCAGCAGTGAATCGGCTAGCGGGAGCACAGATACGCAGTATTTT. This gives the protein CASSESASGSTDTQYF.

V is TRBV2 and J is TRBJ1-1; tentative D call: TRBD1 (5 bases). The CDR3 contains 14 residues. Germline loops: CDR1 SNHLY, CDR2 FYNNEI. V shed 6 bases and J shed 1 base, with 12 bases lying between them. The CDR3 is CASRVGPGNTEAFF. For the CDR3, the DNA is TGTGCCAGCAGAGTGGGGCCAGGGAACACTGAAGCTTTCTTT.

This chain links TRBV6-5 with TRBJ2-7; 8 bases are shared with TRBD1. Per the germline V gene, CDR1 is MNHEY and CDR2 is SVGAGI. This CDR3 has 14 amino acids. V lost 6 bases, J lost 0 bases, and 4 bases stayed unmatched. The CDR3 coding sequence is TGTGCCAGCAGAGCTGACAGGGGCTCCTACGAGCAGTACTTC. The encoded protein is CASRADRGSYEQYF.

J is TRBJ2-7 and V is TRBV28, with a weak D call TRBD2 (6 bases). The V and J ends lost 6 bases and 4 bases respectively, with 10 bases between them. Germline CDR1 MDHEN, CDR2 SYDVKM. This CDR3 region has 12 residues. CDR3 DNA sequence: TGTGCCAGCAGACCTAGCGCATACGAGCAGTACTTC. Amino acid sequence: CASRPSAYEQYF.